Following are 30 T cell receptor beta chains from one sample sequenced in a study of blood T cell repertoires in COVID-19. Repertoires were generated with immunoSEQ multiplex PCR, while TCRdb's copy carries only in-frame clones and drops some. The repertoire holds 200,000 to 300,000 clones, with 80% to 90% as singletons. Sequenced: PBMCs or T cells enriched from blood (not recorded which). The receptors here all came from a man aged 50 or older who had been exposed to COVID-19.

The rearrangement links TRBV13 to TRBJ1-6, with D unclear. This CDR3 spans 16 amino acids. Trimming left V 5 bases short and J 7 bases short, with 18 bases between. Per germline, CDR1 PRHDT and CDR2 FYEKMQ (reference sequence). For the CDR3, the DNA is TGTGCCAGCAGCCTGGGTGCGGGGATGAGAAATTCACCCCTCCACTTT. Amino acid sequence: CASSLGAGMRNSPLHF.

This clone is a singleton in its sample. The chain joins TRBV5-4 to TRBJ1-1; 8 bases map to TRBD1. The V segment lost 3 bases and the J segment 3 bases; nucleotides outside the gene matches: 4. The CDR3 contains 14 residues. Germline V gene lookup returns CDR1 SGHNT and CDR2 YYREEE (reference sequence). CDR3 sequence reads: CASSYDRGYTEAFF. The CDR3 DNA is TGTGCCAGCAGCTACGACAGGGGTTACACTGAAGCTTTCTTT. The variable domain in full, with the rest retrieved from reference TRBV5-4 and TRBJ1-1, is ETGVTQSPTHLIKTRGQQVTLRCSSQSGHNTVSWYQQALGQGPQFIFQYYREEENGRGNFPPRFSGLQFPNYSSELNVNALELDDSALYLCASSYDRGYTEAFFGQGTRLTVV.

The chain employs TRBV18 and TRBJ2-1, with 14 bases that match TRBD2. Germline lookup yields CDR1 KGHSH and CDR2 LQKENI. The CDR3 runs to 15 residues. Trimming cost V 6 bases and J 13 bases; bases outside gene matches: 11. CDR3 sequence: CASSSPGLAGEKQFF. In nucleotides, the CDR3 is TGTGCCAGCTCTTCCCCGGGACTAGCGGGAGAAAAACAGTTCTTC. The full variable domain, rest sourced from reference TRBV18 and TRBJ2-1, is NAGVMQNPRHLVRRRGQEARLRCSPMKGHSHVYWYRQLPEEGLKFMVYLQKENIIDESGMPKERFSAEFPKEGPSILRIQQVVRGDSAAYFCASSSPGLAGEKQFFGPGTRLTVL.

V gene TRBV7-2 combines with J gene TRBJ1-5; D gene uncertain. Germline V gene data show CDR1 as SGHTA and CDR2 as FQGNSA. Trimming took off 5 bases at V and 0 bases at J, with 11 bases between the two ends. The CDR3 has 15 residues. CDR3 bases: TGTGCCAGCAGCAAGGTTACGGGTAGCAATCAGCCCCAGCATTTT. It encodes CASSKVTGSNQPQHF.

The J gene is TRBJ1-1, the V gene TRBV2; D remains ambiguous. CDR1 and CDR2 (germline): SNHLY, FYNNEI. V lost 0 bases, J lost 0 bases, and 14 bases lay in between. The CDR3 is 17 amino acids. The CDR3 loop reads CASSEAILQSLNTEAFF. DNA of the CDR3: TGTGCCAGCAGTGAAGCTATATTACAGAGCTTGAACACTGAAGCTTTCTTT.

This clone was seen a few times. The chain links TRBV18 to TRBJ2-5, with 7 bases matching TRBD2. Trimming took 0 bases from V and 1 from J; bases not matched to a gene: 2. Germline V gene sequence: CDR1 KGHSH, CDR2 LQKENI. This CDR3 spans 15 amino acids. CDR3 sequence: CASSPPGRVQETQYF. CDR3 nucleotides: TGTGCCAGCTCACCACCGGGGAGGGTCCAAGAGACCCAGTACTTC.

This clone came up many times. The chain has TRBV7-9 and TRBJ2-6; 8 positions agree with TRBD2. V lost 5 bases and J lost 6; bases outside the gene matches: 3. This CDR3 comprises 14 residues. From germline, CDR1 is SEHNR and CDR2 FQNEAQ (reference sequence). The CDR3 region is CASSPGREANVLTF. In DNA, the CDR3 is TGTGCCAGCAGCCCCGGGAGGGAGGCCAACGTCCTGACTTTC. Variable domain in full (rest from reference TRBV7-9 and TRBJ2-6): DTGVSQNPRHKITKRGQNVTFRCDPISEHNRLYWYRQTLGQGPEFLTYFQNEAQLEKSRLLSDRFSAERPKGSFSTLEIQRTEQGDSAMYLCASSPGREANVLTFGAGSRLTVL.

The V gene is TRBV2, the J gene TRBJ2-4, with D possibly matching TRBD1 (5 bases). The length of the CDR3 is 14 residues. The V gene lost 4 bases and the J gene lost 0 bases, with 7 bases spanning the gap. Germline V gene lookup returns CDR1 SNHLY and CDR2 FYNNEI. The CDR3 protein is CASSVQGAKNIQYF. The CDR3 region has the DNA TGTGCCAGCAGTGTCCAGGGAGCCAAAAACATTCAGTACTTC.

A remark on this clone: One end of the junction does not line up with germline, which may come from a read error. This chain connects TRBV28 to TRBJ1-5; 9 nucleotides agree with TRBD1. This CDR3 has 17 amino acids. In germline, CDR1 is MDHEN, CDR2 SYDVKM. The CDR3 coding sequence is TGTGCCAGCATTTTAGGGACAGGGAGGGGTTTCGGTCAGCCCCAGCATTTT. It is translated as CASILGTGRGFGQPQHF.

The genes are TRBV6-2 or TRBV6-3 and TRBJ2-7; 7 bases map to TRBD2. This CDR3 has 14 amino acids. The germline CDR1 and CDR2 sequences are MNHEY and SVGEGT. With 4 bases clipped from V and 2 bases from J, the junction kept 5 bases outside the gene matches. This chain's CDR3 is CASSSRGGAYEQYF. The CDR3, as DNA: TGTGCCAGCAGTTCCCGGGGAGGGGCCTACGAGCAGTACTTC.

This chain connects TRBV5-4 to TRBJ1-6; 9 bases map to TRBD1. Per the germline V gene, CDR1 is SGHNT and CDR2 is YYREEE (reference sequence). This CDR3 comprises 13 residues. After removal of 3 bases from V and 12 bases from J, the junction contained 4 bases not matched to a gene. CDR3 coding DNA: TGTGCCAGCAGCTCCGGACAGGGGCAACCCCTCCACTTT. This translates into CASSSGQGQPLHF.

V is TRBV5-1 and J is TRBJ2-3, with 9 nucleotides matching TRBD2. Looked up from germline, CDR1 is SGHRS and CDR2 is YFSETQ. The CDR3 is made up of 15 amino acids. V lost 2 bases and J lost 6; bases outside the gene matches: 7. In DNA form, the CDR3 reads TGCGCCAGCAGCTTTAGCGGGAGTAACGTGGATACGCAGTATTTT. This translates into CASSFSGSNVDTQYF.

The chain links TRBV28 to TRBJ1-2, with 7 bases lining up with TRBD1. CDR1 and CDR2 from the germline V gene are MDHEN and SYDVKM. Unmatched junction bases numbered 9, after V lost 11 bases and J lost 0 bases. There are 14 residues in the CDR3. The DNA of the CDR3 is TGTGCCGCGGGAAGGGACAGCACTAACTATGGCTACACCTTC. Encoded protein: CAAGRDSTNYGYTF.

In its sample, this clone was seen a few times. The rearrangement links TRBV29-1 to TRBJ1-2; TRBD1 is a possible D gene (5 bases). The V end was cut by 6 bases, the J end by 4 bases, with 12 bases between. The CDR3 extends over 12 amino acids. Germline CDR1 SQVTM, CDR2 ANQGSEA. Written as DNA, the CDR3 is TGCAGCGTCGAACCGGACACCTATGGCTACACCTTC. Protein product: CSVEPDTYGYTF.

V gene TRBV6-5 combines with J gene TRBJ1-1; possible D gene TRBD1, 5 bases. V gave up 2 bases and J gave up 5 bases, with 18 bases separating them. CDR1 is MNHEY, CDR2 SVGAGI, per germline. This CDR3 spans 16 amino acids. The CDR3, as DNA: TGTGCCAGCAGTTACAGGGCAGGGCCCCCGAGAACTGAAGCTTTCTTT. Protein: CASSYRAGPPRTEAFF.

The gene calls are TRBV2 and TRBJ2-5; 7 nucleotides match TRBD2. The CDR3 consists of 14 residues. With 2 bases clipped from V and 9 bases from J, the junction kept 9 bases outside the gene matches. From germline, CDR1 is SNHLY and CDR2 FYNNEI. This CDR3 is CASSESPGGGAQYF. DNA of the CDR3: TGTGCCAGCAGTGAATCTCCCGGGGGAGGGGCCCAGTACTTC.

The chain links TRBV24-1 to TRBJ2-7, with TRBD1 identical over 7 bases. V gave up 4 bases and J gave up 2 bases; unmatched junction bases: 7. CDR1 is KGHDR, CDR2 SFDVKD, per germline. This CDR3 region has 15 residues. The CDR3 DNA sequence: TGTGCCACCAGTGACAGACAGGGAAACACCTACGAGCAGTACTTC. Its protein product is CATSDRQGNTYEQYF.

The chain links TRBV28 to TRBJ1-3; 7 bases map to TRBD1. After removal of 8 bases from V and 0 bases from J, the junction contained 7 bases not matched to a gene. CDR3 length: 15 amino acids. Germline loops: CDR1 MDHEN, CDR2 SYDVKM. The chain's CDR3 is CASRPGGLSGNTIYF. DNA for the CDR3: TGTGCCAGCCGACCAGGGGGACTCTCTGGAAACACCATATATTTT.

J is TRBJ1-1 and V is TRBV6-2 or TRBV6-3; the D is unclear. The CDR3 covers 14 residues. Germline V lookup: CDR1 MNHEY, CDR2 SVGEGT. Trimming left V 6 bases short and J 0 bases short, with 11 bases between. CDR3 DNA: TGTGCCAGCAGCCAAAGATACATGAACACTGAAGCTTTCTTT. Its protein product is CASSQRYMNTEAFF.

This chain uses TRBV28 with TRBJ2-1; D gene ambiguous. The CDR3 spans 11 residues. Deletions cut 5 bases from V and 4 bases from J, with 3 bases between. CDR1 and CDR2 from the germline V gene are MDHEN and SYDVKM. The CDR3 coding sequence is TGTGCCAGCAGTCTGTACAATGAGCAGTTCTTC. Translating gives CASSLYNEQFF.

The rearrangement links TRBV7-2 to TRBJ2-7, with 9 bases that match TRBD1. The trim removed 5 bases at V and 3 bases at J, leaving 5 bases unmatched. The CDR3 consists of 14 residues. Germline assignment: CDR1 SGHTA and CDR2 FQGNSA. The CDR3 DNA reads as TGTGCCAGCAGCCCGGACAGGGGATACTACGAGCAGTACTTC. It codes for CASSPDRGYYEQYF.

CDR3 coding DNA: TGTGCCAGCAGACGACTAGCGGGGGGACCAAACATAGGGAATGAGCAGTTCTTC. The encoded protein is CASRRLAGGPNIGNEQFF. This rearrangement joins TRBV27 to TRBJ2-1; TRBD2 matches at 13 bases. The CDR3 runs to 18 residues. Germline V gene sequence: CDR1 MNHEY, CDR2 SMNVEV (reference sequence). V gave up 6 bases and J gave up 7 bases; unmatched junction bases: 15.

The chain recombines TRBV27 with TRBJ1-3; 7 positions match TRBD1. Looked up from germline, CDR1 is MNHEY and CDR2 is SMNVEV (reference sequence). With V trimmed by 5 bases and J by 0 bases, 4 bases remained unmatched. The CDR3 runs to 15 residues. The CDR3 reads CASSADRSSGNTIYF. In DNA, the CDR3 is TGTGCCAGCAGTGCGGACAGGAGCTCTGGAAACACCATATATTTT.

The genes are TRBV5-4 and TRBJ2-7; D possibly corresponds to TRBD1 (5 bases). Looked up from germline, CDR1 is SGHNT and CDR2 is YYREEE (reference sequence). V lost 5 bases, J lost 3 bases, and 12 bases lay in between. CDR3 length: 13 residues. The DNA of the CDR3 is TGTGCCAGCAGTTCGGACACAATCTACGAGCAGTACGTC. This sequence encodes CASSSDTIYEQYV.

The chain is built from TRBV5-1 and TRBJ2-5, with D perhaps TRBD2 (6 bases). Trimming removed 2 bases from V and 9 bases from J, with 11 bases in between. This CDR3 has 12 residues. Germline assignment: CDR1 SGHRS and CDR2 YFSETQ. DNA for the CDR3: TGCGCCAGCAGCTTACATGGCGGGGCCCAGTACTTC. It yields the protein CASSLHGGAQYF.

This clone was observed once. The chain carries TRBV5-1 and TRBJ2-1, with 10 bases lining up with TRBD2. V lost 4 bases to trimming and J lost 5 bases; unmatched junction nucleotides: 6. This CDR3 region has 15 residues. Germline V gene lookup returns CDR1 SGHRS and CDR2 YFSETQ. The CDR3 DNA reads TGCGCCAGCAGCATTCGGACTAGCGGTAACAATGAGCAGTTCTTC. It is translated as CASSIRTSGNNEQFF.

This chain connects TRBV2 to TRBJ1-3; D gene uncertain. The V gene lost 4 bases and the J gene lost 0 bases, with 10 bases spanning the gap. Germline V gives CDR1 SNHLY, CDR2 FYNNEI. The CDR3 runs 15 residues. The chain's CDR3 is CASSGGLSSGNTIYF. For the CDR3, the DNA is TGTGCCAGCAGTGGCGGCCTGAGCTCTGGAAACACCATATATTTT.

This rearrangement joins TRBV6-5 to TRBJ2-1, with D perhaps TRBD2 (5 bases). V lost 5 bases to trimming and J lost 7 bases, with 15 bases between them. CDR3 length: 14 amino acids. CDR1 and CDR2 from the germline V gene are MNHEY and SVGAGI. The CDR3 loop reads CASSPGLAMNEQFF. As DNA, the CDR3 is TGTGCCAGCAGTCCGGGTCTAGCTATGAATGAGCAGTTCTTC.

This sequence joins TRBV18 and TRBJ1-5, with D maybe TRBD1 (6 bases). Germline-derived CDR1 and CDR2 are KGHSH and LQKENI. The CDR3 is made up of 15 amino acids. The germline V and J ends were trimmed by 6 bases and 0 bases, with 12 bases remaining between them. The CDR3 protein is CASSPRGYSNQPQHF. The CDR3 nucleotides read TGTGCCAGCTCCCCCAGGGGTTATAGCAATCAGCCCCAGCATTTT. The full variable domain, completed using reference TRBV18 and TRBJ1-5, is NAGVMQNPRHLVRRRGQEARLRCSPMKGHSHVYWYRQLPEEGLKFMVYLQKENIIDESGMPKERFSAEFPKEGPSILRIQQVVRGDSAAYFCASSPRGYSNQPQHFGDGTRLSIL.

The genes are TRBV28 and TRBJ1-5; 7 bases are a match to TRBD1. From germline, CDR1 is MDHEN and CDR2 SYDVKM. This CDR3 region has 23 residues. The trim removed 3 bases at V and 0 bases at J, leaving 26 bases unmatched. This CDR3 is CASSFPRTGTPGQRIYSNQPQHF. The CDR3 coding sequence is TGTGCCAGCAGTTTTCCGAGGACGGGAACCCCGGGACAGAGGATTTATAGCAATCAGCCCCAGCATTTT.